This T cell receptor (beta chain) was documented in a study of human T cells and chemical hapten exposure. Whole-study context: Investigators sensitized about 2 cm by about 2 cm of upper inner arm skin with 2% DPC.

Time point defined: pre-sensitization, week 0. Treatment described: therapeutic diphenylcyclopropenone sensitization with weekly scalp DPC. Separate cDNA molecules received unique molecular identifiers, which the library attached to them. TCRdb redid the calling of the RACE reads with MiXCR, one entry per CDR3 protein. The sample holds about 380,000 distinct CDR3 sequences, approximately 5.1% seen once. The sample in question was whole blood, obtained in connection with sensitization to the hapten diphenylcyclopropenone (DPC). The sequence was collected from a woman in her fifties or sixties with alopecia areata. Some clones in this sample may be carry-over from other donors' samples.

The CDR3 nucleotides read TGTGCCATCAGTGAGTCGGGTAGCGGGGACCCTTCGAATGAGCAGTTCTTC. It codes for CAISESGSGDPSNEQFF. The chain links TRBV10-3 to TRBJ2-1; 8 positions match TRBD2. Germline V lookup: CDR1 ENHRY, CDR2 SYGVKD. The J segment lost 7 bases and the V segment lost 0 bases, leaving 11 bases of the junction unmatched. The CDR3 runs 17 residues.